This record covers a single TCR beta chain. The assay was immunoSEQ multiplex PCR, and TCRdb's table has in-frame clones only and misses some. The table records about 160,000 clones, less than 85% of them present only once. The data stem from a study of blood T cell repertoires in COVID-19. Overall study: Sites across the United States, Italy and Spain contributed samples from acute and convalescent COVID-19. In each case, the material was cDNA or gDNA derived from T cells, B-cell-depleted T cells, or PBMCs.

Germline V gene data show CDR1 as SQVTM and CDR2 as ANQGSEA. V lost 6 bases and J 0 bases, leaving 8 bases between the germline ends. The CDR3 runs 12 residues. The receptor was derived from a human donor with acute or convalescent COVID-19. The donor label of this sample is uncertain. The specimen sequenced was peripheral blood. The J gene is TRBJ2-5, the V gene TRBV29-1, with a possible D match to TRBD1 (6 bases). The CDR3 DNA follows: TGCAGCGTCACAGGGCACCAAGAGACCCAGTACTTC. Translating gives CSVTGHQETQYF.